Following are 20 T cell receptor beta chains from one sample sequenced in a study of T cell changes during pregnancy in multiple sclerosis. Measured with immunoSEQ multiplex PCR; TCRdb has only the in-frame clones, and not every one. The sample contains over 35,000 clones, roughly nine tenths of which appear only once. Sequences were derived from CD4+ T cells from peripheral blood mononuclear cells, sampled in the third trimester of pregnancy. Source of these receptors: a female donor in good health, enrolled as a control in a pregnancy study.

This chain links TRBV5-6 with TRBJ2-3; TRBD2 aligns across 9 bases. The CDR3 covers 19 residues. V gave up 0 bases and J gave up 0 bases; unmatched junction bases: 11. The germline CDR1 and CDR2 sequences are SGHDT and YYEEEE. The CDR3 loop is CASSLVERGVPISTDTQYF. Here the CDR3 DNA reads TGTGCCAGCAGCTTGGTCGAGCGGGGGGTCCCAATTAGCACAGATACGCAGTATTTT.

This chain joins TRBV7-8 and TRBJ2-3; D is possibly TRBD2 (6 bases). Germline CDR1 is SGHVS and CDR2 is FQNEAQ. This CDR3 comprises 20 residues. The ends were cut back, 4 bases at V and 0 bases at J, with 26 bases in the middle. The CDR3 spells CASSSTRDSLTLASTDTQYF. CDR3 coding DNA: TGTGCCAGCAGCTCAACCCGGGACTCCTTAACCCTTGCTAGCACAGATACGCAGTATTTT.

Notes on this clone: Germline is not matched at one junction end, which may reflect a read error. The rearrangement uses TRBV7-2 and TRBJ2-3; TRBD2 matches at 7 bases. CDR1 and CDR2 (germline): SGHTA, FQGNSA. This CDR3 spans 14 amino acids. The CDR3 nucleotides are TGTGCCAGCAGTTTAGCGGGCAGCACAGATACGCAGTATTTT. Translated: CASSLAGSTDTQYF.

The chain employs TRBV4-3 and TRBJ2-5, with TRBD2 as a possible D gene (6 bases). Germline V gene sequence: CDR1 LGHNA, CDR2 YSLEER. Deletions cut 1 base from V and 1 base from J, with 16 bases between. The CDR3 has 17 amino acids. The CDR3: CASSQGWGRPSQETQYF. The CDR3 DNA reads as TGCGCCAGCAGCCAAGGTTGGGGGAGGCCCTCCCAAGAGACCCAGTACTTC.

The chain couples TRBV4-3 to TRBJ2-7; D is perhaps TRBD2 (5 bases). Trimming took off 2 bases at V and 0 bases at J, with 11 bases between the two ends. CDR1 and CDR2 (germline): LGHNA, YSLEER. The length of the CDR3 is 15 residues. The CDR3 reads CASSQRYGNSYEQYF. CDR3 nucleotides: TGCGCCAGCAGCCAAAGGTACGGGAACTCCTACGAGCAGTACTTC.

This clone came up a few times. The rearrangement uses TRBV30 and TRBJ2-5; maybe TRBD2 (6 bases). V gave up 0 bases and J gave up 4 bases, with 12 bases separating them. Germline values: CDR1 GTSNPN, CDR2 SVGIG (reference sequence). This CDR3 contains 14 residues. The CDR3 region has the DNA TGTGCCTGGAGTGTCGGGCACGGGGGAGAGACCCAGTACTTC. Translation: CAWSVGHGGETQYF.

The V call is TRBV2, the J call TRBJ2-1; TRBD2 aligns across 10 bases. V trimming: 8 bases; J trimming: 6 bases; junction bases outside the gene matches: 10. The CDR3 runs to 15 residues. The germline gives CDR1 SNHLY, CDR2 FYNNEI. Written as DNA, the CDR3 is TGTGCCAGCTATCCTCCTAGCGGGAGCCGCAATGAGCAGTTCTTC. This codes for CASYPPSGSRNEQFF.

The CDR3 here is CASSFTGANVLTF. The CDR3 nucleotides read TGTGCCAGCAGCTTCACTGGGGCCAACGTCCTGACTTTC. V gene TRBV11-2 combines with J gene TRBJ2-6; D call uncertain. The length of the CDR3 is 13 residues. Germline values: CDR1 SGHAT, CDR2 FQNNGV. V was pared by 3 bases and J by 2 bases, with 2 bases between.

The rearrangement joins TRBV28 to TRBJ2-1; 9 bases fit TRBD2. The trim removed 8 bases at V and 2 bases at J, leaving 7 bases unmatched. This CDR3 has 15 amino acids. The germline V gene encodes CDR1 MDHEN and CDR2 SYDVKM. CDR3 region: CASLLAGGPYNEQFF. CDR3 nucleotide sequence: TGTGCCAGCCTTTTGGCGGGAGGGCCCTACAATGAGCAGTTCTTC.

This clone was seen only once. As DNA, the CDR3 is TGTGCCAGCAGCTTGTTTTTCAGCACTGAAGCTTTCTTT. Translating it yields CASSLFFSTEAFF. The chain has TRBV5-4 and TRBJ1-1; D call uncertain. Trimming took 1 base from V and 4 from J, leaving 8 bases between them. The CDR3 sequence is 13 residues long. Germline values: CDR1 SGHNT, CDR2 YYREEE (reference sequence).

This clone was found a few times. V gene TRBV6-1 combines with J gene TRBJ1-2, with 8 bases fitting TRBD1. The CDR3 has 14 amino acids. Germline values: CDR1 MNHNS, CDR2 SASEGT. Trimming removed 6 bases from V and 5 bases from J; junction bases left unmatched: 8. The DNA of the CDR3 is TGTGCCAGCAGCGAGACCACAGGGGGTTATGGCTACACCTTC. Translation: CASSETTGGYGYTF.

The chain uses TRBV7-9 and TRBJ2-1; the match to TRBD2 covers 7 bases. V was clipped by 5 bases and J by 7 bases; unmatched bases: 8. Germline CDR1 SEHNR, CDR2 FQNEAQ (reference sequence). CDR3 size: 14 residues. The CDR3, as DNA: TGTGCCAGCAGCCCATGGGAGGGTCCAAATGAGCAGTTCTTC. Protein product: CASSPWEGPNEQFF.

The chain couples TRBV7-2 to TRBJ2-1; TRBD2 agrees at 11 bases. Trimming cost V 3 bases and J 2 bases; bases outside gene matches: 12. Germline V lookup: CDR1 SGHTA, CDR2 FQGNSA. The CDR3 runs to 19 residues. The CDR3 sequence: CASSLRRGTSGTTYNEQFF. CDR3 in DNA: TGTGCCAGCAGCTTGAGGCGGGGGACTAGCGGTACAACCTACAATGAGCAGTTCTTC.

The chain has TRBV5-1 and TRBJ1-1; 10 bases fit TRBD1. Trimming cost V 0 bases and J 11 bases; bases outside gene matches: 10. Germline V gene data show CDR1 as SGHRS and CDR2 as YFSETQ. The CDR3 totals 15 residues. The CDR3 bases are TGCGCCAGCAGCTTGGCCTCAGACAGGGGGCAGGAGGCTTTCTTT. This codes for CASSLASDRGQEAFF.

The chain has TRBV7-2 and TRBJ2-3; D gene ambiguous. The CDR3 has 12 residues. Between the trimmed V and J ends, which lost 0 bases and 8 bases, there was a span of 6 bases. Per the germline V gene, CDR1 is SGHTA and CDR2 is FQGNSA. The CDR3: CASSLASGTQYF. The DNA of the CDR3 is TGTGCCAGCAGCTTAGCCTCGGGTACGCAGTATTTT.

The chain combines TRBV6-5 with TRBJ2-7; D perhaps matches TRBD2 (5 bases). V gave up 5 bases and J gave up 0 bases, with 11 bases separating them. Germline assignment: CDR1 MNHEY and CDR2 SVGAGI. The CDR3 runs 14 residues. CDR3: CASSIGDVSYEQYF. In DNA form, the CDR3 reads TGTGCCAGCAGTATCGGGGATGTCTCCTACGAGCAGTACTTC.

The chain links TRBV4-3 to TRBJ2-1, with 8 nucleotides matching TRBD2. The CDR3 has 16 amino acids. V lost 0 bases to trimming and J lost 8 bases; unmatched junction nucleotides: 9. Germline V gives CDR1 LGHNA, CDR2 YSLEER. The CDR3 loop is CASSQESSGGLDEQFF. Written as DNA, the CDR3 is TGCGCCAGCAGCCAAGAATCCTCGGGAGGGCTCGATGAGCAGTTCTTC.

The chain combines TRBV7-9 with TRBJ2-1; 8 nucleotides match TRBD1. V lost 8 bases to trimming and J lost 0 bases; unmatched junction nucleotides: 0. This CDR3 contains 13 residues. Germline V gives CDR1 SEHNR, CDR2 FQNEAQ (reference sequence). CDR3 loop: CASDRGSYNEQFF. CDR3 DNA sequence: TGTGCCAGCGACAGGGGCTCCTACAATGAGCAGTTCTTC.

The CDR3 protein is CASSPREGLNTEAFF. The CDR3, as DNA: TGCGCCAGCAGCCCTAGGGAGGGCTTGAACACTGAAGCTTTCTTT. This chain connects TRBV4-1 to TRBJ1-1; D gene uncertain. The CDR3 loop spans 15 amino acids. V was shortened by 4 bases and J by 0 bases, with 12 bases between the two germline ends. CDR1 MGHRA and CDR2 YSYEKL come from the germline V gene.

Turning to this clone: A junction boundary mismatches the germline segment, possibly from a read error. This chain joins TRBV6-5 and TRBJ1-6, with a possible D match to TRBD1 (5 bases). Per germline, CDR1 MNHEY and CDR2 SVGAGI. The CDR3 is 15 residues long. In nucleotides, the CDR3 is TGTGCCAGCACTTACGGGGGGACCTATAATTCACCCCTCCACTTT. It specifies CASTYGGTYNSPLHF.